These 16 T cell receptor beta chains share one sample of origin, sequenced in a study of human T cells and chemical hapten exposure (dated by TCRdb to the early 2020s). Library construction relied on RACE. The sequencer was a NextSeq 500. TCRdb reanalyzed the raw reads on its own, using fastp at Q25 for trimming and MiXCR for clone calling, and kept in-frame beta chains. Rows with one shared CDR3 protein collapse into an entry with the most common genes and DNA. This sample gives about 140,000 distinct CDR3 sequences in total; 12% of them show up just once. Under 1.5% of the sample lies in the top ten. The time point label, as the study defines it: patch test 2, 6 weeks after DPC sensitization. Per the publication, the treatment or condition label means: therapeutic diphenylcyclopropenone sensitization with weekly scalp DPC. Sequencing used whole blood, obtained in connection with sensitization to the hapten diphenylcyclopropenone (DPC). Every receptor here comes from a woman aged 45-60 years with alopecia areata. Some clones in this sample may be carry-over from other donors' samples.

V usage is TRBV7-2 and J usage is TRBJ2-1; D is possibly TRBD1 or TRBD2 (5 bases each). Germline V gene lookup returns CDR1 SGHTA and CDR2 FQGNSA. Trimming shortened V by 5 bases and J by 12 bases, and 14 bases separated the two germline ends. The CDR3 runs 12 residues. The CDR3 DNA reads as TGTGCCAGCAGCCAATACCGGGGACCGCAGTTCTTC. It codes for CASSQYRGPQFF.

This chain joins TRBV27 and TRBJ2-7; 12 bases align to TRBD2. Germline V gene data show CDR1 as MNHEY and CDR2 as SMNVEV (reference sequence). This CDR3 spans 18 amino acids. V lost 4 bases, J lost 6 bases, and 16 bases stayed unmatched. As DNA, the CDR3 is TGTGCCAGCAGTTCCCAGACCCGACTAGCGGGAGTAGGATTCGAGCAGTACTTC. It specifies CASSSQTRLAGVGFEQYF.

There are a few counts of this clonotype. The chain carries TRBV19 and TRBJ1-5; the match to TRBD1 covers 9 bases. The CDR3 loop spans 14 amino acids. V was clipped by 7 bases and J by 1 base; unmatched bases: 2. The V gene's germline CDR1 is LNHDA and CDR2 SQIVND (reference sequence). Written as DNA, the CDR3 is TGTGCCAGTAAGGACAGGGGCAGCAATCAGCCCCAGCATTTT. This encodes CASKDRGSNQPQHF.

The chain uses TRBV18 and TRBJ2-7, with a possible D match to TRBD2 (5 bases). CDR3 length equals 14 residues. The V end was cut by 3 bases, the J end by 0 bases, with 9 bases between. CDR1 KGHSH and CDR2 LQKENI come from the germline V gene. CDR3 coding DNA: TGTGCCAGCTCACCCGAGGGCTTCTCCTACGAGCAGTACTTC. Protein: CASSPEGFSYEQYF.

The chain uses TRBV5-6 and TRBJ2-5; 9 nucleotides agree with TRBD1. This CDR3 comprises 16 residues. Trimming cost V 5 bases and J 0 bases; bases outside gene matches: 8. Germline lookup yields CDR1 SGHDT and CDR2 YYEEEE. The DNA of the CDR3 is TGTGCCAGCAGGCTATTTGGGACAGGGAACCAAGAGACCCAGTACTTC. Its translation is CASRLFGTGNQETQYF.

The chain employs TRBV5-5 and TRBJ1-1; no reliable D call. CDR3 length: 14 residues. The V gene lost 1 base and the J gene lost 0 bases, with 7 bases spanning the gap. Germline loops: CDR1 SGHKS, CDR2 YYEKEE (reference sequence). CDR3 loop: CASSLTGLNTEAFF. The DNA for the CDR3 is TGTGCCAGCAGCTTGACGGGCTTGAACACTGAAGCTTTCTTT.

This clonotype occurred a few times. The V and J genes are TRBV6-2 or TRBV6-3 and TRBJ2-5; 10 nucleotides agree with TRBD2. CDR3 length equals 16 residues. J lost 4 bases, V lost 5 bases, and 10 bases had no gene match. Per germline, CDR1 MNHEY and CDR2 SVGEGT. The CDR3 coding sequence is TGTGCCAGCAGTCAATCTAGCGGGAGTGAGTTAGAGACCCAGTACTTC. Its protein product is CASSQSSGSELETQYF.

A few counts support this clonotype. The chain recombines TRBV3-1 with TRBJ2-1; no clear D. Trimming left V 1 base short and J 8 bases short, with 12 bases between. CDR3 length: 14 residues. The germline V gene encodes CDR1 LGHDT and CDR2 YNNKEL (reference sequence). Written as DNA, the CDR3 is TGTGCCAGCAGCCAAGGACCCCCTGTAGATGAGCAGTTCTTC. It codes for CASSQGPPVDEQFF.

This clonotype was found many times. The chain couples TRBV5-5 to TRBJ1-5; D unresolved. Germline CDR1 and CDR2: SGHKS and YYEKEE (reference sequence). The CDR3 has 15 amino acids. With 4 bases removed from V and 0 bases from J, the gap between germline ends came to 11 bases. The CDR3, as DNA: TGTGCCAGCAGCGAGGAGGGTTATAGCAATCAGCCCCAGCATTTT. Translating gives CASSEEGYSNQPQHF.

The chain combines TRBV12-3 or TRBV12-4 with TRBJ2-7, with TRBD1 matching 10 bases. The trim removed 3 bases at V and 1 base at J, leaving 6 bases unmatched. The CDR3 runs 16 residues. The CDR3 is CASSLGQGLGSYEQYF. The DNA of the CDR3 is TGTGCCAGCAGTTTGGGACAGGGGTTAGGTTCCTACGAGCAGTACTTC.

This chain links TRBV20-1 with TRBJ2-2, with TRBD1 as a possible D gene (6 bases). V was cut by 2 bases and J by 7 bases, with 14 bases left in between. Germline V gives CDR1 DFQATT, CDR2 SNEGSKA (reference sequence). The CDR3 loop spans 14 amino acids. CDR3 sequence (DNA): TGCAGTGCTAGAAAGGGACACTTCTTCGGGGAGCTGTTTTTT. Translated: CSARKGHFFGELFF.

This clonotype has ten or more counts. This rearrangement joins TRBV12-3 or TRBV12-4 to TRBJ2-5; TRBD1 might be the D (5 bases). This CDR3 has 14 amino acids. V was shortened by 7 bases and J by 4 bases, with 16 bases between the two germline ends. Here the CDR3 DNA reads TGTGCCAGCACTCTCGGCTTTGGGGCAGAGACCCAGTACTTC. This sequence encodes CASTLGFGAETQYF.

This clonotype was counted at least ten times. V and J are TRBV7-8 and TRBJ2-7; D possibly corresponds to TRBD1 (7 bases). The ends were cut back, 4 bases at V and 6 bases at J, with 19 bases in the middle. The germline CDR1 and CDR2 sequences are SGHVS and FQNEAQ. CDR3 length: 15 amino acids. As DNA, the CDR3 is TGTGCCAGCAGCTGGACTACAGGGGCGGGATCCGAGCAGTACTTC. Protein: CASSWTTGAGSEQYF.

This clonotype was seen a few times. The CDR3 DNA is TGTGCCAGCAAATGGCAAGACATCGGTGGCTACACCTTC. Translation gives CASKWQDIGGYTF. The rearrangement joins TRBV4-2 to TRBJ1-2; the D is unclear. The germline V gene has CDR1 LGHNA and CDR2 YNFKEQ. The CDR3 has 13 residues. The V end was cut by 7 bases, the J end by 7 bases, with 16 bases between.

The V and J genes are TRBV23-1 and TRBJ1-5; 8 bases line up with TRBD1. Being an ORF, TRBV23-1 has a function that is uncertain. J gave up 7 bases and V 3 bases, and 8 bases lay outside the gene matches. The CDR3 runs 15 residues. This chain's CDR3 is CASSQRYRGGQPQHF. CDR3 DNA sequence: TGCGCCAGCAGTCAGAGATACAGGGGGGGCCAGCCCCAGCATTTT.

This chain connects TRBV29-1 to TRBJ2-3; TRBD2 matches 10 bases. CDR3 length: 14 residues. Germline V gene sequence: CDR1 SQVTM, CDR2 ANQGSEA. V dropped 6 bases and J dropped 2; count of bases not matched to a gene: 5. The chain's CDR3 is CSVAGGPYTDTQYF. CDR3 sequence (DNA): TGCAGCGTAGCGGGAGGGCCCTACACAGATACGCAGTATTTT.